The entry that follows covers one TCR beta chain sequence. Sequencing was performed with immunoSEQ multiplex PCR; in TCRdb, only in-frame clones are kept and a portion is missing. The sample carries about 150,000 clones, 80% to 90% recorded once. The data are from a study of blood T cell repertoires in COVID-19. On the study more broadly: Sites in the United States, Italy and Spain provided acute and convalescent COVID-19 samples. In each case, the material was cDNA or gDNA derived from T cells, B-cell-depleted T cells, or PBMCs.

The CDR3 contains 16 residues. Germline CDR1 SGHTA, CDR2 FQGNSA. The V end lost 5 bases, the J end lost 4 bases, and 17 bases lay between the germline ends. Sequencing was carried out using peripheral blood. This chain joins TRBV7-2 and TRBJ1-4, with D perhaps TRBD1 (5 bases). The origin of this receptor is a woman aged 40 to 50 with acute or convalescent COVID-19. The CDR3 loop reads CASSPRTSLDNEKLFF. For the CDR3, the DNA is TGTGCCAGCAGCCCCAGGACAAGTTTGGATAATGAAAAACTGTTTTTT.